This T cell receptor beta chain originates from a study of blood T cells in healthy people across ages. Overall study: Template switching captured about one barcoded beta molecule per two T cells.

As to this clonotype: Its antigen is currently unknown.

Study results and limitations: CMV status of donors was unknown, possibly confounding expanded clonotype changes.

PBMCs numbering at least 6.5 million were isolated per sample. For the second PCR, which ran for about 6 to 11 cycles, a sample-barcoded 5' primer and a J-beta primer mix were used. TCRdb re-called the 5' RACE reads through MiXCR, storing one row per CDR3 protein. The sample carries 890,000 or so distinct CDR3 sequences, roughly 60% recorded once. The sequencing sample was made of blood. The clonotype was recovered from a man in his thirties or forties in good health.

The CDR3 region is CASSQVDSSYNEQFF. CDR3 DNA sequence: TGTGCCAGCAGCCAAGTGGATTCCTCCTACAATGAGCAGTTCTTC. The rearrangement joins TRBV3-1 to TRBJ2-1; D is unclear. CDR1 is LGHDT and CDR2 is YNNKEL in the germline V gene (reference sequence). Trimming stripped 1 base from V and 0 bases from J, with 7 bases between. There are 15 residues in the CDR3.